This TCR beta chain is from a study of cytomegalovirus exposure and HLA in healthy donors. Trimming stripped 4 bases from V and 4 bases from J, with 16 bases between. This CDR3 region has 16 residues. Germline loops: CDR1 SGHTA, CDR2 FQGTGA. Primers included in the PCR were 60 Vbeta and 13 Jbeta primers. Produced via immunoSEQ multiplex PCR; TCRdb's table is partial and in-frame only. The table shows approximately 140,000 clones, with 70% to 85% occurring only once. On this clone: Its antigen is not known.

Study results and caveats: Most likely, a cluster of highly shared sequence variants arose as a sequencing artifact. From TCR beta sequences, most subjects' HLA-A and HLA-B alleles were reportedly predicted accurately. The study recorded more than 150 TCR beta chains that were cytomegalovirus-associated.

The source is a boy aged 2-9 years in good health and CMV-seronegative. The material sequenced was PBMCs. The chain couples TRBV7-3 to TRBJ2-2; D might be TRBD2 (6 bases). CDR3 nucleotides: TGTGCCAGCAGCTCCAGCCCCGGGGGATTCACCGGGGAGCTGTTTTTT. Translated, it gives CASSSSPGGFTGELFF.